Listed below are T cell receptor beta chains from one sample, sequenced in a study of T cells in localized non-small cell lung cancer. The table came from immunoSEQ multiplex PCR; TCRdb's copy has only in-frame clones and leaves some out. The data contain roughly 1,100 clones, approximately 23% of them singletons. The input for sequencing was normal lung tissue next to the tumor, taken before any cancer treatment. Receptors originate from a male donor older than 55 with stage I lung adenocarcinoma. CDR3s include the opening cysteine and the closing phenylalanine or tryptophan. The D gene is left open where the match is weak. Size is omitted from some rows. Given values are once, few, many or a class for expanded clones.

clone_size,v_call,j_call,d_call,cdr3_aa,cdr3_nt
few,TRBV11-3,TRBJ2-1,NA,CASSPSTGSSYNEQFF,TGTGCCAGCAGTCCTTCGACGGGGAGCTCCTACAATGAGCAGTTCTTC
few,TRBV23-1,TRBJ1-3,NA,CASSQDVYGLPGNTIYF,TGCGCCAGCAGCCAAGATGTGTACGGATTACCTGGAAACACCATATATTTT
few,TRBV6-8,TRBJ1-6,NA,CASSREATGSPLHF,TGTGCCAGCAGCCGGGAGGCTACTGGTTCACCCCTCCACTTT
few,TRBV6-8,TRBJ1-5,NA,CASSYANRDSNQPQHF,TGTGCCAGCAGTTACGCGAACAGGGATAGCAATCAGCCCCAGCATTTT
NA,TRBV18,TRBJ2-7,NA,CASSPRPAGEMNEQYF,TGTGCCAGCTCACCACGTCCGGCAGGGGAGATGAACGAGCAGTACTTC
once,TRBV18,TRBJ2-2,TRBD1,CASSPPGQPAGSGELFF,TGTGCCAGCTCACCACCGGGACAGCCCGCCGGGTCCGGGGAGCTGTTTTTT
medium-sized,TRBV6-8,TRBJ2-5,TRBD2,CASSAGLEMETQYF,TGTGCCAGCAGTGCGGGACTAGAGATGGAGACCCAGTACTTC
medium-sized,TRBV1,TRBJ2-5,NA,CASSPPSGGHQETQYF,TGCGCCAGCAGCCCGCCGAGCGGGGGGCACCAAGAGACCCAGTACTTC
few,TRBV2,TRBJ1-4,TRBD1,CASSKDRGNNEKLFF,TGTGCCAGCAGCAAGGACAGGGGCAACAATGAAAAACTGTTTTTT
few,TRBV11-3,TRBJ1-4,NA,CASSSDNVVGATNEKLFF,TGTGCCAGCAGCTCCGACAACGTGGTGGGCGCAACTAATGAAAAACTGTTTTTT
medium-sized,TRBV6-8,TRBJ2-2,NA,CASSYRRAGEPAGELFF,TGTGCCAGCAGTTACCGACGGGCAGGAGAGCCAGCCGGGGAGCTGTTTTTT
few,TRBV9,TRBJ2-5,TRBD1,CASSLTGPFYQETQYF,TGTGCCAGCAGCTTGACAGGGCCTTTTTACCAAGAGACCCAGTACTTC
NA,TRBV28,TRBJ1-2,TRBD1,CASTRGGSPDYGYTF,TGTGCCAGCACACGAGGGGGCAGCCCAGACTATGGCTACACCTTC
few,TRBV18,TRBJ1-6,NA,CASSPTGQSPLHF,TGTGCCAGCTCACCTACAGGGCAGTCACCCCTCCACTTT
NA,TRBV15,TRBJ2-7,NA,CATSRERRASSYEQYF,TGTGCCACCAGCAGAGAAAGGCGGGCCAGCTCCTACGAGCAGTACTTC
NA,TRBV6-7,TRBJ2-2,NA,CARRGKQGTGELFF,TGTGCCAGGAGGGGAAAACAAGGCACCGGGGAGCTGTTTTTT
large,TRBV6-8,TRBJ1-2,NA,CASSPWATHYGYTF,TGTGCCAGCAGTCCTTGGGCTACCCACTATGGCTACACCTTC
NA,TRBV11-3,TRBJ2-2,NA,CASSFKASSIGELFF,TGTGCCAGCAGCTTTAAGGCTAGTAGCATCGGGGAGCTGTTTTTT
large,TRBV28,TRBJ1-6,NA,CASSFLAGSPLHF,TGTGCCAGCAGTTTTCTTGCAGGCTCACCCCTCCACTTT
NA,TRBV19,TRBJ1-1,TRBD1,CASSRTGGRWGTEAFF,TGTGCCAGTAGCCGGACAGGGGGAAGATGGGGAACTGAAGCTTTCTTT
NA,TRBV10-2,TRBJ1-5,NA,CASSDPSSNQPQHF,TGCGCCAGCAGTGACCCGAGCAGCAATCAGCCCCAGCATTTT
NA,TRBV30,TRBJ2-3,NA,CAWRLSLSTDTQYF,TGTGCCTGGCGTCTCAGCCTAAGCACAGATACGCAGTATTTT
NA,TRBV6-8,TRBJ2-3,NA,CAIRAGGADTQYF,TGTGCCATCCGGGCCGGGGGCGCAGATACGCAGTATTTT
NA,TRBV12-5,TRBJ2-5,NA,CASGLDSFGTQYF,TGTGCTAGTGGTTTGGACTCATTCGGGACCCAGTACTTC
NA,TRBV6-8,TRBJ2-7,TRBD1,CASSYSLRGLGEQYF,TGTGCCAGCAGTTACTCGCTCAGGGGGCTGGGTGAGCAGTACTTC
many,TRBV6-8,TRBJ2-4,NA,CASSPGVKNIQYF,TGTGCCAGCAGCCCAGGGGTGAAAAACATTCAGTACTTC
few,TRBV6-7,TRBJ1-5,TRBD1,CASRNYGQGFYQPQHF,TGTGCCAGCAGAAATTATGGACAGGGGTTTTATCAGCCCCAGCATTTT
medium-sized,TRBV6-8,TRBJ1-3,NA,CASSDGVSGNTIYF,TGTGCCAGCAGTGATGGGGTCTCTGGAAACACCATATATTTT
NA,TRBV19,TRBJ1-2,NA,CASTSTGNYGYTF,TGTGCCAGTACCTCCACGGGAAACTATGGCTACACCTTC
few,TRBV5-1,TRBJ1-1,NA,CASSSQGPDTEAFF,TGCGCCAGCTCCTCGCAGGGGCCCGACACTGAAGCTTTCTTT
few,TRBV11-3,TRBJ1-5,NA,CASSPAGKNQPQHF,TGTGCCAGCAGCCCTGCGGGGAAAAATCAGCCCCAGCATTTT